This paragraph reports one TCR beta chain. Its antigen remains unknown. The same CDR3 can be traced to other DNA sequences in this sample. The investigators split CD4+ cells into a CD45RA+ naive subset and a CD45RA-negative memory subset. The assay used deep level. The assay was immunoSEQ multiplex PCR, and TCRdb's table has in-frame clones only and misses some. The sample has roughly 2.2 million clones, 80% to 95% seen once. The entry originates in a study of shared clonotypes between healthy human individuals. Deletions cut 1 base from V and 4 bases from J, with 5 bases between. This CDR3 has 13 amino acids. CDR1 is SGHTA and CDR2 is FQGTGA in the germline V gene. Whole-study findings and limits: Relative to their counterparts shared across all four donors, non-shared clonotypes exhibited diminished generation probabilities. Specimens sampled were limited to blood, with tissue repertoires likely differing.

Sequenced input: naive CD4+ T cells from PBMCs. Subset meaning: CD45RA+ positively selected. The sequence was obtained from a man aged 18 to 35 in good health. Some clones in this sample may be carry-over from other donors' samples. The V and J genes are TRBV7-3 and TRBJ2-1, with no clear D. CDR3 DNA: TGTGCCAGCAGCTTAAGAGGATACAATGAGCAGTTCTTC. It specifies CASSLRGYNEQFF.